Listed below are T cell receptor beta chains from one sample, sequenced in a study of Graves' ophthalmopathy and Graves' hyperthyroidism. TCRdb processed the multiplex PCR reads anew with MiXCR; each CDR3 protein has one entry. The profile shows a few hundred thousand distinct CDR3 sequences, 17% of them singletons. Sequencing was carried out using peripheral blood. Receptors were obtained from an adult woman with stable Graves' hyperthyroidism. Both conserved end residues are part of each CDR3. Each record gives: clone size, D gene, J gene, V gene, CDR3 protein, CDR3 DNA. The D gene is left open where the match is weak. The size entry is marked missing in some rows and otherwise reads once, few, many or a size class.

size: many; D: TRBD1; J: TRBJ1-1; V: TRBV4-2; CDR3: CASSQRQGRDTEAFF; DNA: TGTGCCAGCAGCCAGAGACAGGGGAGGGACACTGAAGCTTTCTTT
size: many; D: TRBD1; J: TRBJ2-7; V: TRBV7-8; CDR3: CASSLAGQGPEQYF; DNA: TGTGCCAGCAGCTTAGCTGGACAGGGCCCCGAGCAGTACTTC
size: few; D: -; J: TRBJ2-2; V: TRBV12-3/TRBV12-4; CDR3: CASSLAMDTGELFF; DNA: TGTGCCAGCAGTTTAGCGATGGACACCGGGGAGCTGTTTTTT
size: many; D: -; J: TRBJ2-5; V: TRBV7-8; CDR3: CASSSGQVVARGSLETQYF; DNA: TGTGCCAGCAGCTCCGGTCAGGTGGTGGCCAGGGGAAGTTTGGAGACCCAGTACTTC
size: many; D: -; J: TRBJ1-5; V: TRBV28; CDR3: CATATSNQPQHF; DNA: TGTGCCACCGCGACTAGCAATCAGCCCCAGCATTTT
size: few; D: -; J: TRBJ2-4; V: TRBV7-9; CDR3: CASSSVGSGAKNIQYF; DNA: TGTGCCAGCAGCTCAGTAGGGTCTGGGGCCAAAAACATTCAGTACTTC
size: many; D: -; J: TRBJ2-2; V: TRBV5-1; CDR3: CASSLVGGGAGGELFF; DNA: TGCGCCAGCAGCTTGGTCGGAGGGGGCGCCGGCGGGGAGCTGTTTTTT
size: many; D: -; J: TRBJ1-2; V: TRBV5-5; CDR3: CASSLVWENYGYTF; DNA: TGTGCCAGCAGCTTGGTGTGGGAGAACTATGGCTACACCTTC
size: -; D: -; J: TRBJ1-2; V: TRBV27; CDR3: CASRPTGSANYGYTF; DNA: TGTGCCAGCAGACCTACAGGGTCAGCTAACTATGGCTACACCTTC
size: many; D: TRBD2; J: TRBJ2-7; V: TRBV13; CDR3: CASSFWRGEGEQYF; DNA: TGTGCCAGCAGCTTCTGGCGGGGGGAAGGCGAGCAGTACTTC
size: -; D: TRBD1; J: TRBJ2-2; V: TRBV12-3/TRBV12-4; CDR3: CASNPPTTGGTGELFF; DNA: TGTGCCAGCAATCCCCCTACGACAGGGGGTACCGGGGAGCTGTTTTTT
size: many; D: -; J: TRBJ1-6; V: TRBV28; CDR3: CASSLPDNSPLHF; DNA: TGTGCCAGCAGTTTACCCGATAATTCACCCCTCCACTTT
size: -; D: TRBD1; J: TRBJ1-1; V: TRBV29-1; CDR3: CSADRGPDTEAFF; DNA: TGCAGCGCCGACAGGGGGCCGGACACTGAAGCTTTCTTT
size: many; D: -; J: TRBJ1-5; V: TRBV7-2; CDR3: CASSQGTREQPQHF; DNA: TGTGCCAGCAGCCAAGGGACGAGAGAACAGCCCCAGCATTTT
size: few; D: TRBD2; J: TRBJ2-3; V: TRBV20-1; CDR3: CSAREDLAGPGTDTQYF; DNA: TGCAGTGCTAGAGAGGATTTAGCGGGACCCGGCACAGATACGCAGTATTTT
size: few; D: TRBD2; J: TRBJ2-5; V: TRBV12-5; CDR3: CASGLIVGGGETQYF; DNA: TGTGCTAGTGGTTTGATTGTTGGGGGAGGGGAGACCCAGTACTTC
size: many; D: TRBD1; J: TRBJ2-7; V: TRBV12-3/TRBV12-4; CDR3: CASSRQGAAYEQYF; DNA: TGTGCCAGCAGCCGACAGGGGGCGGCCTACGAGCAGTACTTC
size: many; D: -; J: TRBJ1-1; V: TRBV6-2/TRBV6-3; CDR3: CASSVTGTMNTEAFF; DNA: TGTGCCAGCAGTGTTACCGGGACAATGAACACTGAAGCTTTCTTT
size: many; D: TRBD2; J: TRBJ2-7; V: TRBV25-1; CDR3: CAKSTSGGPYEQYF; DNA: TGTGCCAAATCAACTAGCGGGGGTCCCTACGAGCAGTACTTC
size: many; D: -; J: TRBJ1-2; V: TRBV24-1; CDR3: CATSDPRADNPYGYTF; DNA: TGTGCCACCAGTGACCCCAGGGCGGACAACCCCTATGGCTACACCTTC
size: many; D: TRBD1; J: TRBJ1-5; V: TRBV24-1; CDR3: CATSDSTGAGNGPQHF; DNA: TGTGCCACCAGTGATTCGACAGGGGCGGGGAATGGGCCCCAGCATTTT
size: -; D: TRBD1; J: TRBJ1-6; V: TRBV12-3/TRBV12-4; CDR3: CASSPGQGAYSPLHF; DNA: TGTGCCAGCAGTCCAGGACAGGGGGCATATTCACCCCTCCACTTT
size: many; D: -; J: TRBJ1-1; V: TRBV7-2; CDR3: CASSATGMGTEAFF; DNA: TGTGCCAGCAGCGCAACAGGGATGGGAACTGAAGCTTTCTTT
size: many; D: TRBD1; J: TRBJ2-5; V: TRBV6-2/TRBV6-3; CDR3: CASSKATGTRETQYF; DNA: TGTGCCAGCAGTAAAGCGACAGGGACAAGAGAGACCCAGTACTTC
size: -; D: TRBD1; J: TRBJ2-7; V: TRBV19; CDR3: CASSLSHGTENEQYF; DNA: TGTGCCAGTAGTCTATCCCACGGGACAGAAAACGAGCAGTACTTC
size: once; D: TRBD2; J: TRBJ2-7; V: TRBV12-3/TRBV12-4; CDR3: CASSLLRGVPYEQYF; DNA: TGTGCCAGCAGCTTGTTGCGGGGGGTTCCCTACGAGCAGTACTTC
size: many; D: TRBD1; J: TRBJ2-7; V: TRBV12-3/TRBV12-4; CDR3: CASQFRGTGSYEQYF; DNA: TGTGCCAGCCAGTTTAGGGGGACAGGCTCCTACGAGCAGTACTTC
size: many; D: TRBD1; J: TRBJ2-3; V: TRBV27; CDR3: CASSSGQGKDTQYF; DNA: TGTGCCAGCAGTTCGGGACAGGGAAAAGATACGCAGTATTTT
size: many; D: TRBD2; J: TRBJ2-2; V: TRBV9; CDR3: CASSVVASGNTGELFF; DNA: TGTGCCAGCAGCGTAGTGGCTAGCGGTAACACCGGGGAGCTGTTTTTT
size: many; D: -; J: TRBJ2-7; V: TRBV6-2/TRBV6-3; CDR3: CASTVDGAYEQYF; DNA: TGTGCCAGCACCGTTGACGGGGCATACGAGCAGTACTTC
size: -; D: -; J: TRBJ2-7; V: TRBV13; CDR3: CASSRRDGRGTGEQYF; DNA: TGTGCCAGCAGCCGCCGGGACGGACGGGGGACCGGCGAGCAGTACTTC
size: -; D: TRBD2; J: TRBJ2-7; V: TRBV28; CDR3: CASSFGRAEQYF; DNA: TGTGCCAGCAGTTTCGGGAGGGCGGAGCAGTACTTC
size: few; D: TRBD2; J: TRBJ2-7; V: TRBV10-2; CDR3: CASIFRAAGLAGGIYEQYF; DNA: TGCGCCAGCATTTTCAGGGCAGCTGGACTAGCGGGAGGGATCTACGAGCAGTACTTC
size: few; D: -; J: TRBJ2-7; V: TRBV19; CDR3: CASSRPPTGTSSYEQYF; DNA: TGTGCCAGTAGCCGCCCCCCCACAGGGACTTCCTCCTACGAGCAGTACTTC
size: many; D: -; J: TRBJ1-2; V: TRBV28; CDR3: CASSFLADRYHTF; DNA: TGTGCCAGCAGTTTTTTAGCCGACCGATATCACACCTTC
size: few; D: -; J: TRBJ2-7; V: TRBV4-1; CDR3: CASSQDPSGKGYEQYF; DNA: TGCGCCAGCAGCCAAGATCCCTCAGGGAAGGGGTACGAGCAGTACTTC
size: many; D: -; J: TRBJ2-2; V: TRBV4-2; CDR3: CASSHATLIGTGELFF; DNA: TGTGCCAGCAGCCATGCAACCCTAATCGGCACCGGGGAGCTGTTTTTT
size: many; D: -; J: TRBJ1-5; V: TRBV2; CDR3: CASSESGTINQPQHF; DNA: TGTGCCAGCAGCGAAAGTGGGACAATCAATCAGCCCCAGCATTTT
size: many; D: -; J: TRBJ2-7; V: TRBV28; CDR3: CASTINRDYEQYF; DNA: TGTGCCAGCACCATTAACAGGGACTACGAGCAGTACTTC
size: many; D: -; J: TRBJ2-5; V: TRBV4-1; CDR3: CASSQLHFEETQYF; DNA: TGCGCCAGCAGCCAATTGCACTTTGAAGAGACCCAGTACTTC
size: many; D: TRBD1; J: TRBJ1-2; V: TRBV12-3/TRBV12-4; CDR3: CASSLNRGNYGYTF; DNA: TGTGCCAGCAGTTTAAACAGGGGTAACTATGGCTACACCTTC
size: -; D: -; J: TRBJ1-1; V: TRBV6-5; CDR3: CASSYFGGDDTEAFF; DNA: TGTGCCAGCAGTTACTTCGGGGGCGACGACACTGAAGCTTTCTTT
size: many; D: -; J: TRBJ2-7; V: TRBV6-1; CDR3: CASRRQGSLGEQYF; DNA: TGTGCCAGCAGGCGGCAGGGGTCCTTGGGGGAGCAGTACTTC
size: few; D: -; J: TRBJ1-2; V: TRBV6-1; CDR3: CASGTILYGYTF; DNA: TGTGCCAGCGGTACCATCCTCTATGGCTACACCTTC
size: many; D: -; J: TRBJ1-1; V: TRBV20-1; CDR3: CSARYLGTEAFF; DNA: TGCAGTGCTAGATACTTAGGCACTGAAGCTTTCTTT
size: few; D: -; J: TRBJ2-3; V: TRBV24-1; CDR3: CATSEFSFVQGTDTQYF; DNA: TGTGCCACCAGTGAGTTTTCATTTGTACAGGGCACAGATACGCAGTATTTT
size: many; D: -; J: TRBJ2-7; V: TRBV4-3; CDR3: CASSQGRVDEQYF; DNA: TGCGCCAGCAGCCAAGGCAGGGTCGACGAGCAGTACTTC
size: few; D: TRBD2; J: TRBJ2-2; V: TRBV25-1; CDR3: CASREGLADNNLLNTGELFF; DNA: TGTGCCAGCAGGGAGGGACTAGCGGACAATAATCTCTTGAACACCGGGGAGCTGTTTTTT
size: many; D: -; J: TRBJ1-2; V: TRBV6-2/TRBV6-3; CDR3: CASSSPIDGYTF; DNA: TGTGCCAGCAGTTCGCCGATCGATGGCTACACCTTC
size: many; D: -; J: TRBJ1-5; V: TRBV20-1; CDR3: CSARKDTSNQPQHF; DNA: TGCAGTGCTAGAAAGGACACTAGCAATCAGCCCCAGCATTTT
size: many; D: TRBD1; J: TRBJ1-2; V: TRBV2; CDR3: CASSLRQGENYGYTF; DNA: TGTGCCAGCAGTTTAAGACAGGGGGAAAACTATGGCTACACCTTC
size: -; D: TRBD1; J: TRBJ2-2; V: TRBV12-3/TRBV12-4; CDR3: CASSFTGGAGTGELFF; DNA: TGTGCCAGCAGTTTTACAGGGGGCGCGGGCACCGGGGAGCTGTTTTTT
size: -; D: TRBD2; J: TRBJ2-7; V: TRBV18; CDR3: CASWEGSSYEQCF; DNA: TGTGCCAGCTGGGAGGGGAGCTCCTACGAGCAGTGCTTC